Sequencing of this TCR beta chain was carried out in a study of molecular identifiers for immune sequencing clone quantification. Study-wide results and limits: Clones with over 20 RNA copies captured over 98% of effector molecules but under 1% of naive ones. Spiked-in Jurkat TCR RNA corresponding to one cell was reported as detectable against 1 million or so naive cells.

Points on this clonotype: The antigen is undetermined.

Naive CD8 T cells underwent sorting with the CD8+CD4-CCR7+CD45RA+ definition. Preparation methods for the bulk TCR libraries were those previously described, with listed TCR primers. A single record per CDR3 protein comes from TCRdb applying MiXCR to the PCR reads. The sample shows some 680,000 distinct CDR3 sequences, around 25% of them seen only once. This clonotype originated in a human donor in good health. Some libraries in this study had Jurkat cell RNA spiked in. Specimen: naive CD8+ T cells from blood, with Jurkat cell RNA spiked in. Subset reported: FACS-sorted CD8+CD4-CCR7+CD45RA+ naive T cells.

This chain's CDR3 is CASSQSDGGGTEAFF. In DNA, the CDR3 is TGCGCCAGCAGCCAATCCGACGGAGGGGGCACTGAAGCTTTCTTT. This sequence joins TRBV4-1 and TRBJ1-1, with D maybe TRBD1 (6 bases). Trimming took off 2 bases at V and 4 bases at J, with 14 bases between the two ends. The CDR3 has 15 residues. From germline, CDR1 is MGHRA and CDR2 YSYEKL.